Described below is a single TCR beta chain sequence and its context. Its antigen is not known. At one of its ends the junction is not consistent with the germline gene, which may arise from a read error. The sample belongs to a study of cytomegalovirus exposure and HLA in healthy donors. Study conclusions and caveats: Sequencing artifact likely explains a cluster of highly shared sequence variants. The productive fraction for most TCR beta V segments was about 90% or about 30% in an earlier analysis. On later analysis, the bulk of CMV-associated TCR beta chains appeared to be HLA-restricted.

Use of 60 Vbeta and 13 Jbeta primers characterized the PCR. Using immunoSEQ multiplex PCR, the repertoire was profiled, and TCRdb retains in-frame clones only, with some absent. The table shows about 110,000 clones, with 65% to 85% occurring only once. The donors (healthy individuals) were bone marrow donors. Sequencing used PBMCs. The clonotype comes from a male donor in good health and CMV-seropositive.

The CDR3, as DNA: TGTTCCAGCAGCTTCAGACAGGGCGAAGCTTTCTTT. It encodes CSSSFRQGEAFF. The chain couples TRBV7-9 to TRBJ1-1, with 7 bases that match TRBD1. This CDR3 spans 12 amino acids. Per germline, CDR1 SEHNR and CDR2 FQNEAQ (reference sequence).